Listed below are T cell receptor beta chains from one sample, sequenced in a study of T cell responses to AZD1222 COVID-19 vaccine. Sequencing used immunoSEQ multiplex PCR; TCRdb keeps in-frame clones, though not all of them. The data contain roughly 200,000 clones, 91% of them singletons. Sample: peripheral blood, taken 28 days after the second AZD1222 dose. The receptors come from an adult who received the AZD1222 COVID-19 vaccine. CDR3s include the opening cysteine and the closing phenylalanine or tryptophan. The order of the fields is D gene, J gene, V gene, clone size, CDR3 DNA, CDR3 protein. The D gene is left open where the match is weak. Not every row has a clone size; where given, it reads once, few, many or a size class.

- TRBJ2-1 TRBV28 - TGTGCCAGCATCGGGAGTCGGACATACAATGAGCAGTTCTTC CASIGSRTYNEQFF
TRBD1 TRBJ2-1 TRBV5-8 - TGTGCCAGCAGCTTGGCATCCGGGACAGGGGGTTGGTGGAATGAGCAGTTCTTC CASSLASGTGGWWNEQFF
- TRBJ1-5 TRBV7-2 - TGTGCCAGCAGCTTACTTGGACCAGGGCTTAATCAGCCCCAGCATTTT CASSLLGPGLNQPQHF
TRBD1 TRBJ1-1 TRBV28 - TGTGCCAGCAGTTCAGACAGGGGGAAGTCTGAAGCTTTCTTT CASSSDRGKSEAFF
- TRBJ1-3 TRBV28 - TGTGCCAGCAGTTTGTTGCGGGAGTCTGGAAACACCATATATTTT CASSLLRESGNTIYF
- TRBJ2-3 TRBV2 once TGTGCCAGCAGTGAACCCAGGACCAACACGCAGTATTTT CASSEPRTNTQYF
- TRBJ1-1 TRBV19 - TGTGCCAGTAGTGTACAGGTCGGAACAAATGAAGCTTTCTTT CASSVQVGTNEAFF
TRBD1 TRBJ1-5 TRBV6-6 - TGTGCCAGCAGTTATGCAGGGGGCGCGAGTCAGCCCCAGCATTTT CASSYAGGASQPQHF
- TRBJ1-5 TRBV19 once TGTGCCAGTAGTATAGTCAGTGATCAGCCCCAGCATTTT CASSIVSDQPQHF
- TRBJ1-3 TRBV19 - TGTGCCAGTATTTCTGATGGAAACACCATATATTTT CASISDGNTIYF
- TRBJ2-1 TRBV10-3 - TGTGCCATCAGTGGACAGTACAATGAGCAGTTCTTC CAISGQYNEQFF
- TRBJ1-1 TRBV2 - TGTGCCGGGGGGATACAGGTCATCACTGAAGCTTTCTTT CAGGIQVITEAFF
- TRBJ2-7 TRBV20-1 - TGCAGTGCTAGTCGGCGCGGGTGGGACTACGAGCAGTACTTC CSASRRGWDYEQYF
- TRBJ1-1 TRBV5-4 - TGTGCCAGCAGCTTTTGGGGCCAGAACACTGAAGCTTTCTTT CASSFWGQNTEAFF
- TRBJ1-1 TRBV27 - TGTGCCAGCAGTTTCCTGGGCACTGAAGCTTTCTTT CASSFLGTEAFF
- TRBJ2-5 TRBV3-1/TRBV3-2 - TGTGCCAGCAGCCAAGGGCAGATCGGGGAGACCCAGTACTTC CASSQGQIGETQYF
- TRBJ1-2 TRBV28 once TGTGCCAGCAGTTTAGCCCCCCGGGGGTTGGGCTACACCTTC CASSLAPRGLGYTF
TRBD1 TRBJ1-2 TRBV5-1 - TGCGCCAGCAGCCAACGGACAGGGTCCTCGATTGGCTACACCTTC CASSQRTGSSIGYTF
- TRBJ1-5 TRBV6-2/TRBV6-3 - TGTGCCAGCAGTTTGGTCTACAATCAGCCCCAGCATTTT CASSLVYNQPQHF
- TRBJ2-7 TRBV15 few TGTGCCACCAGCAGAGCCACGACGGCCAGGGGTCTCTACGAGCAGTACTTC CATSRATTARGLYEQYF
TRBD1 TRBJ1-1 TRBV7-8 - TGTGCCAGCAGCTTACCTCCGTGGGGACAGGGGGTGCTTCGAGGCACTGAAGCTTTCTTT CASSLPPWGQGVLRGTEAFF
- TRBJ2-1 TRBV6-5 - TGTGCCAGCCTACCCGAGTCCAGAGCTGAGCAGTTCTTC CASLPESRAEQFF
- TRBJ2-1 TRBV2 - TGTGCCAGCAGTGAACAGTCTGCCTCCTACAATGAGCAGTTCTTC CASSEQSASYNEQFF
- TRBJ1-5 TRBV7-2 few TGTGCCAGCAGCAAAGCCGGGACTACCGATCAGCCCCAGCATTTT CASSKAGTTDQPQHF